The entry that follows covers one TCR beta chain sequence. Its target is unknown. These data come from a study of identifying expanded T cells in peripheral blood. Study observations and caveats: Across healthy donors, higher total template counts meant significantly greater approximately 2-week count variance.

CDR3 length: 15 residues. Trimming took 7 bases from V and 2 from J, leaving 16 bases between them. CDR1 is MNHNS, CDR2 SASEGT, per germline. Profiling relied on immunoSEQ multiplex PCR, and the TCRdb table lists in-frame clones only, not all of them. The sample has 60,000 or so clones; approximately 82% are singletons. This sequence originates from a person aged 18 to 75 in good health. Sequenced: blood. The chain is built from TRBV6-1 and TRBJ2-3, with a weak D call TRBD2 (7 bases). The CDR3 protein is CASMTGGPNTDTQYF. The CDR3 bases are TGTGCCAGCATGACCGGGGGGCCAAACACAGATACGCAGTATTTT.